This TCR beta chain was recovered during a study of T-cell reconstitution after alpha-beta-depleted transplantation in children. Findings and caveats of the study: Day-60 TCRbeta diversity that was high in some patients was derived from surviving recipient T cells and thymic progenitors. It was newly produced T cells that mostly accounted for T-cell counts and diversity one year after transplant. Approximately two months post-transplant, alpha-beta T cells reportedly originated from several hundred expanded graft clones.

This sample's TCRbeta library carried unique molecular identifier barcodes. TCRdb reanalysed the PCR reads using MiXCR and keeps one entry per CDR3 protein. The top ten clones hold approximately 0.8% of a sample with 550,000 to 800,000 distinct CDR3 sequences, less than 15% of them seen once. A remark on this clonotype: As yet, its antigen is unknown.

Germline loops: CDR1 SQVTM, CDR2 ANQGSEA. V lost 0 bases and J 5 bases, leaving 6 bases between the germline ends. The CDR3 is 12 residues long. Sequencing used PBMCs, obtained before TCRalphabeta/CD19-depleted stem cell transplant. The chain couples TRBV29-1 to TRBJ2-3; D not certain. The clonotype was recovered from a girl aged 2-9 years with congenital amegakaryocytic thrombocytopenia, due to receive a stem cell transplant. The CDR3 DNA sequence: TGCAGCGTTGAAGATAGGAGAGATACGCAGTATTTT. Translation: CSVEDRRDTQYF.